These T cell receptor beta chains were read from a single sample in a study of regulatory T cells in long-lasting Graves disease. MiXCR, applied by TCRdb to the multiplex PCR reads, yields one record per CDR3 protein. Among hundreds of thousands of distinct CDR3 sequences listed, approximately 15% were seen once. This sample was shared with a second study, whose subject was T cells in Graves' hyperthyroidism and ophthalmopathy.

The source material was peripheral blood mononuclear cells (PBMCs), sampled at new diagnosis, from a patient treated with antithyroid drugs. The receptors originated from a woman between 25 and 40 years old with Graves disease. Both conserved end residues are part of each CDR3. Each record gives: J gene, D gene, V gene, clone size, CDR3 protein, CDR3 DNA. A D gene is named only where the DNA matches it firmly. Not all rows give a size; the values are once, few, many and, for expanded clones, a class.

TRBJ1-3 NA TRBV28 NA CASSPPAQGGSGNTIYF TGTGCCAGCTCACCACCGGCTCAGGGAGGCTCTGGAAACACCATATATTTT
TRBJ2-7 TRBD2 TRBV12-3/TRBV12-4 NA CASSTRLAGSLEQYF TGTGCCAGCAGTACGCGACTAGCAGGGTCGCTCGAGCAGTACTTC
TRBJ2-1 NA TRBV6-7 NA CVRGGLAEAINNEQFF TGTGTCAGGGGGGGGCTAGCGGAAGCGATAAACAATGAGCAGTTCTTC
TRBJ1-6 NA TRBV11-2 few CASSLGAANSPLHF TGTGCCAGCAGCTTAGGAGCGGCAAATTCACCCCTCCACTTT
TRBJ1-5 NA TRBV10-3 NA CASSVYFADNQPQHF TGTGCCAGCAGTGTGTACTTTGCGGACAATCAGCCCCAGCATTTT
TRBJ1-4 NA TRBV7-8 many CASTWRVRGGTNEKLFF TGTGCCAGCACATGGAGGGTGCGTGGGGGCACTAATGAAAAACTGTTTTTT
TRBJ2-1 NA TRBV5-8 few CASNRRVNYNEQFF TGTGCCAGCAACCGCAGGGTGAATTACAATGAGCAGTTCTTC
TRBJ1-1 NA TRBV7-6 once CASANAPRTAFF TGTGCCAGCGCTAATGCCCCTCGGACAGCTTTCTTT
TRBJ2-5 NA TRBV12-3/TRBV12-4 NA CAGSLVQETQYF TGTGCCGGCAGTTTGGTGCAAGAGACCCAGTACTTC
TRBJ1-2 NA TRBV29-1 few CSVSPGYGYTF TGCAGCGTCTCACCCGGCTATGGCTACACCTTC
TRBJ2-3 NA TRBV7-6 few CASSLVVADTQYF TGTGCCAGCAGCTTAGTCGTGGCCGATACGCAGTATTTT
TRBJ2-3 TRBD2 TRBV18 NA CASSPPGLAGGTDTQYF TGTGCCAGCTCACCACCGGGACTAGCGGGAGGAACAGATACGCAGTATTTT
TRBJ1-2 NA TRBV6-1 NA CASSERGRGYGYTF TGTGCCAGCAGTGAGCGGGGGCGTGGCTATGGCTACACCTTC
TRBJ1-5 NA TRBV20-1 few CSARVKVEPQHF TGCAGTGCCCGAGTGAAAGTAGAACCCCAGCATTTT
TRBJ1-2 NA TRBV6-2/TRBV6-3 NA CASAGSNYGYTF TGTGCCAGCGCCGGGTCTAACTATGGCTACACCTTC
TRBJ2-4 TRBD1 TRBV29-1 few CSVEWGQDQNIQYF TGCAGCGTTGAATGGGGACAGGACCAAAACATTCAGTACTTC
TRBJ1-3 NA TRBV7-9 few CASGHAGSGNTIYF TGTGCCAGCGGCCACGCGGGGTCTGGAAACACCATATATTTT
TRBJ1-1 TRBD1 TRBV19 few CASSISGTGGTEAFF TGTGCCAGTAGTATTTCCGGGACAGGGGGCACTGAAGCTTTCTTT
TRBJ2-5 NA TRBV6-1 NA CASNRGMEETQYF TGTGCCAGCAATAGGGGTATGGAAGAGACCCAGTACTTC
TRBJ1-1 NA TRBV11-2 many CASSLADPPGDAFF TGTGCCAGCAGCTTAGCGGATCCTCCGGGGGATGCTTTCTTT
TRBJ2-2 TRBD1 TRBV11-1 NA CASGAGTGATANTGELFF TGTGCCAGCGGCGCCGGGACAGGGGCCACAGCGAACACCGGGGAGCTGTTTTTT
TRBJ1-2 NA TRBV27 many CASSLGGEFNYGYTF TGTGCCAGCAGTTTAGGGGGGGAGTTCAACTATGGCTACACCTTC
TRBJ1-5 TRBD1 TRBV7-9 many CASSPALTGNSNQPQHF TGTGCCAGCAGCCCCGCTTTGACAGGGAATAGCAATCAGCCCCAGCATTTT
TRBJ1-5 NA TRBV11-2 many CASSFSGGNQPQHF TGTGCCAGCAGCTTCTCAGGGGGCAATCAGCCCCAGCATTTT
TRBJ2-1 NA TRBV28 many CASSLGGKHYSEQFF TGTGCCAGCAGTTTAGGGGGGAAACACTACAGTGAGCAGTTCTTC
TRBJ2-1 TRBD2 TRBV20-1 many CSASRPAGKNEQFF TGCAGTGCTAGTAGGCCAGCGGGGAAGAATGAGCAGTTCTTC
TRBJ1-5 NA TRBV3-1 many CASSQEFGDSNQPQHF TGTGCCAGCAGCCAAGAATTCGGGGATAGCAATCAGCCCCAGCATTTT
TRBJ1-1 NA TRBV28 many CASSLWGPNTEAFF TGTGCCAGCAGCTTGTGGGGGCCGAACACTGAAGCTTTCTTT
TRBJ2-1 TRBD2 TRBV7-6 NA CASSLLAAVAGVYNEQFF TGTGCCAGCAGCTTACTAGCAGCGGTAGCGGGAGTATACAATGAGCAGTTCTTC
TRBJ2-1 NA TRBV30 NA CAWDRRPSGAYNEQFF TGTGCCTGGGACCGGAGGCCCAGCGGAGCCTACAATGAGCAGTTCTTC
TRBJ1-1 TRBD1 TRBV20-1 NA CRMGQTNTEAFF TGCAGGATGGGACAGACAAACACTGAAGCTTTCTTT
TRBJ2-1 NA TRBV4-2 NA CASSQGPTTWNEQFF TGTGCCAGCAGCCAAGGGCCTACCACGTGGAATGAGCAGTTCTTC
TRBJ1-1 NA TRBV29-1 NA CSVESSLGTNTEAFF TGCAGCGTTGAGTCCTCCTTAGGAACAAACACTGAAGCTTTCTTT
TRBJ2-5 NA TRBV28 many CASSSLQQETQYF TGTGCCAGCAGTTCGCTCCAACAAGAGACCCAGTACTTC
TRBJ2-3 TRBD2 TRBV5-8 NA CASSLPGAGVVDTQYF TGTGCCAGCAGCTTGCCCGGAGCGGGAGTGGTGGATACGCAGTATTTT
TRBJ2-6 NA TRBV10-3 NA CAITDSGANVLTF TGTGCCATCACAGACTCTGGGGCCAACGTCCTGACTTTC
TRBJ2-7 NA TRBV19 NA CASSANRGYEQYF TGTGCCAGTAGTGCCAATAGGGGTTACGAGCAGTACTTC
TRBJ2-3 TRBD2 TRBV24-1 NA CATSESGGGDTQYF TGTGCCACCAGTGAATCGGGAGGGGGAGATACGCAGTATTTT
TRBJ1-5 TRBD1 TRBV9 NA CASSDATGSQPQHF TGTGCCAGCTCCGATGCGACAGGGAGTCAGCCCCAGCATTTT
TRBJ1-2 NA TRBV2 NA CASSSGVSYGYTF TGTGCCAGCAGCTCGGGAGTTAGCTATGGCTACACCTTC
TRBJ1-1 NA TRBV20-1 NA CSAASIGDTEAFF TGCAGTGCTGCCTCTATCGGGGACACTGAAGCTTTCTTT